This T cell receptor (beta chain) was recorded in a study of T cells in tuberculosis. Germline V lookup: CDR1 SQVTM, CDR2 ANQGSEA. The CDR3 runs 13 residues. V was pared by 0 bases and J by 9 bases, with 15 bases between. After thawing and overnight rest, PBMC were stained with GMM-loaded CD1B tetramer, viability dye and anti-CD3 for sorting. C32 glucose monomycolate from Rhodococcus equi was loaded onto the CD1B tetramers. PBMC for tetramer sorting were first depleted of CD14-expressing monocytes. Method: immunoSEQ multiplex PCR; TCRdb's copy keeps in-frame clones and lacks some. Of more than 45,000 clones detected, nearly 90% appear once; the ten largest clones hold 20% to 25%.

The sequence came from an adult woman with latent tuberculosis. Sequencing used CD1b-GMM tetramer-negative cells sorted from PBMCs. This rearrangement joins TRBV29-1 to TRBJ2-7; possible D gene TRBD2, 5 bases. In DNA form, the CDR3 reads TGCAGCGTTGAAGACGGAGGACGAGTCCGGCAGTACTTC. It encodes CSVEDGGRVRQYF.